The clone carrying this TCR beta chain was counted once. The method was immunoSEQ multiplex PCR; TCRdb's version includes in-frame clones alone and lacks a portion of them. The sample shows 220,000 or so clones, 75% to 95% of them seen only once. Germline-derived CDR1 and CDR2 are MNHEY and SMNVEV (reference sequence). The CDR3 covers 15 residues. After removal of 6 bases from V and 5 bases from J, the junction contained 10 bases not matched to a gene. This specimen belongs to a study of cytomegalovirus exposure and HLA in healthy donors. About the study: A later analysis reported the same platform for the roughly 120 validation repertoires and the 666 first-cohort repertoires.

The chain joins TRBV27 to TRBJ2-7; TRBD1 matches 10 bases. Sequencing was done on a sample of PBMCs. The sequence derives from a woman between 18 and 30 years old in good health and CMV-seronegative. The CDR3 protein is CASRLGTGVENEQYF. The DNA for the CDR3 is TGTGCCAGCAGGTTAGGGACAGGGGTGGAAAACGAGCAGTACTTC.